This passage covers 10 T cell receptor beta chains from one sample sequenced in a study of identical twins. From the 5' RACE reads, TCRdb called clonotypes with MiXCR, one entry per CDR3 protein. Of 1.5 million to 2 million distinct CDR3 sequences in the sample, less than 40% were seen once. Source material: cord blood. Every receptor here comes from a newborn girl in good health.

The CDR3 coding sequence is TGTGCCAGCACCCGAAACAGGGTTGGGATCTACGAGCAGTACTTC. Translation: CASTRNRVGIYEQYF. The genes are TRBV6-2 or TRBV6-3 and TRBJ2-7; D perhaps matches TRBD1 (6 bases). There are 15 residues in the CDR3. Germline V CDR1 and CDR2: MNHEY, SVGEGT. The V end lost 7 bases, the J end lost 3 bases, and 19 bases lay between the germline ends.

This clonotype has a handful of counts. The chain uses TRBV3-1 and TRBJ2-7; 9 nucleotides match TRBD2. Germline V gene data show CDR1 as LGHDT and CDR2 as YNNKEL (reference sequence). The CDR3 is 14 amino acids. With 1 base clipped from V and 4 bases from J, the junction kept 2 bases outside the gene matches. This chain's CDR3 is CASSQVLAGYEQYF. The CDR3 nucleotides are TGTGCCAGCAGCCAAGTCCTAGCGGGGTACGAGCAGTACTTC.

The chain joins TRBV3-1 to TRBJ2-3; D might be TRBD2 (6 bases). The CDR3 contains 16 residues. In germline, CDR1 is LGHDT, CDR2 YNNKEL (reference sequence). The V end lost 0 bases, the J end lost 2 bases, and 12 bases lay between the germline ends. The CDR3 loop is CASSQDLAGITDTQYF. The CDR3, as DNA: TGTGCCAGCAGCCAAGATCTCGCGGGGATCACAGATACGCAGTATTTT.

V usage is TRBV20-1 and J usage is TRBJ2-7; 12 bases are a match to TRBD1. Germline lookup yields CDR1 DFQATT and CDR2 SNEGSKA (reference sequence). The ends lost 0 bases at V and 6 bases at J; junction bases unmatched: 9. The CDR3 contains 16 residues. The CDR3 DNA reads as TGCAGTGCTAGAGATATAAGGGGACAGGGGGCTTTCGAGCAGTACTTC. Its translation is CSARDIRGQGAFEQYF.

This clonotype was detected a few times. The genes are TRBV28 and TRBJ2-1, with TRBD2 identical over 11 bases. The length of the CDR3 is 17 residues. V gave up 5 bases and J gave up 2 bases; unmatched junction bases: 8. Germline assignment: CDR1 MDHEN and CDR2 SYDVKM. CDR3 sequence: CASSLFTSGGPYNEQFF. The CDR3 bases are TGTGCCAGCAGTCTCTTCACTAGCGGGGGCCCCTACAATGAGCAGTTCTTC.

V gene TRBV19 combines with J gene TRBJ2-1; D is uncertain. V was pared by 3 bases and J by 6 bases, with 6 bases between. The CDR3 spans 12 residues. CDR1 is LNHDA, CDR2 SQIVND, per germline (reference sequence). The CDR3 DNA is TGTGCCAGTAGTATGTGGGGCAATGAGCAGTTCTTC. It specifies CASSMWGNEQFF.

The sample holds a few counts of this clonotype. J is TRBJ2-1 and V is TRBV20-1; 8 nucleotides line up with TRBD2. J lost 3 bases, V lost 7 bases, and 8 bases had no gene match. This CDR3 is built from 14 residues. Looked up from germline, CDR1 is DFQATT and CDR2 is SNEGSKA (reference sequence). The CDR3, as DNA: TGCAGTGAAATAGCGGGACCGAACTACAATGAGCAGTTCTTC. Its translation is CSEIAGPNYNEQFF.

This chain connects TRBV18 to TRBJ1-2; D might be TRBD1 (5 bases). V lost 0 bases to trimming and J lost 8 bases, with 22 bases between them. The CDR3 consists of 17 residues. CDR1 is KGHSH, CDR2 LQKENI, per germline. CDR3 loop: CASSPPNRRDQNYGYTF. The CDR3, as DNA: TGTGCCAGCTCACCACCAAACCGACGGGACCAGAATTACGGCTACACCTTC.

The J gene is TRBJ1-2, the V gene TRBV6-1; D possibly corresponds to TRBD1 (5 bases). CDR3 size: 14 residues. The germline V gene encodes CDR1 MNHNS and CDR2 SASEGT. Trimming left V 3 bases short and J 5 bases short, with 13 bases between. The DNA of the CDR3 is TGTGCCAGCAGTGACACGGGACCTACTTATGGCTACACCTTC. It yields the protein CASSDTGPTYGYTF.

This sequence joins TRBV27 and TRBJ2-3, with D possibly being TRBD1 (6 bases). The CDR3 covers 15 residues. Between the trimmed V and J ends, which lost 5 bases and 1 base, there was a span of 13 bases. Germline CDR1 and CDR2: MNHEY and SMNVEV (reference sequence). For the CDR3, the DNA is TGTGCCAGCAGTCCAGAACACAGGGGCACAGATACGCAGTATTTT. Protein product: CASSPEHRGTDTQYF.